Each of the 25 T cell receptor beta chains below was sequenced from the same sample in a study of cytomegalovirus exposure and HLA in healthy donors. PCR employed 60 Vbeta and 13 Jbeta primers. Profiling relied on immunoSEQ multiplex PCR, and the TCRdb table lists in-frame clones only, not all of them. The repertoire holds about 100,000 clones, with about 9.4% as singletons. The sequenced material came from PBMCs. The receptors come from a man in his forties in good health and CMV-seropositive.

The J gene is TRBJ2-2, the V gene TRBV29-1; TRBD1 matches 7 bases. The germline V gene has CDR1 SQVTM and CDR2 ANQGSEA. CDR3 size: 15 residues. The V segment lost 5 bases and the J segment 0 bases; nucleotides outside the gene matches: 6. The CDR3 DNA reads TGCAGCGTTCGAGGGGGCATATCGAACACCGGGGAGCTGTTTTTT. It encodes CSVRGGISNTGELFF.

This clone was counted only a few times. The chain's CDR3 is CATGRGEGPSDEQFF. DNA of the CDR3: TGTGCTACCGGGAGGGGGGAGGGCCCGAGCGATGAGCAGTTCTTC. The chain recombines TRBV12-5 with TRBJ2-1, with 8 bases lining up with TRBD2. Losses at the gene ends were 10 bases for V and 8 bases for J; bases not matched to a gene: 16. CDR3 length: 15 residues. Germline-derived CDR1 and CDR2 are LGHNT and FRNRAP.

This chain connects TRBV4-3 to TRBJ2-1, with D perhaps matching TRBD1 (5 bases). Germline V lookup: CDR1 LGHNA, CDR2 YSLEER. V was pared by 1 base and J by 2 bases, with 12 bases between. This CDR3 contains 16 residues. CDR3 DNA: TGCGCCAGCAGCCAAGCTTCAGGGTTAACCTACAATGAGCAGTTCTTC. It translates to CASSQASGLTYNEQFF.

This clone appeared many times. The junction departs from germline at one end; a sequencing error may be responsible. The gene calls are TRBV28 and TRBJ2-1; D is unclear. The CDR3 covers 11 residues. Germline-derived CDR1 and CDR2 are MDHEN and SYDVKM. The CDR3 here is CASSNTRYELF. CDR3 in DNA: TGTGCCAGCAGTAACACCCGTTACGAACTCTTC.

The chain joins TRBV4-1 to TRBJ2-3, with 10 bases that match TRBD2. V lost 2 bases, J lost 0 bases, and 5 bases stayed unmatched. This CDR3 contains 17 residues. Germline V gives CDR1 MGHRA, CDR2 YSYEKL. DNA for the CDR3: TGCGCCAGCAGCCAACCAGTGACTAGCGGGAGCACAGATACGCAGTATTTT. Its protein is CASSQPVTSGSTDTQYF.

V gene TRBV28 combines with J gene TRBJ1-5; unclear D gene. The CDR3 runs 15 residues. V was trimmed by 3 bases and J by 1 base, leaving 10 bases between them. The V gene's germline CDR1 is MDHEN and CDR2 SYDVKM. The CDR3 DNA sequence: TGTGCCAGCAGTTTCATACAGAAGAGCAATCAGCCCCAGCATTTT. Amino acids: CASSFIQKSNQPQHF.

The table lists this clone with a few counts. The chain carries TRBV4-1 and TRBJ2-2; 10 nucleotides match TRBD2. Germline assignment: CDR1 MGHRA and CDR2 YSYEKL. V was clipped by 3 bases and J by 8 bases; unmatched bases: 15. The CDR3 consists of 18 residues. The CDR3 region is CASSHPKRQASGRGELFF. The DNA of the CDR3 is TGCGCCAGCAGCCATCCCAAACGTCAGGCTAGCGGGAGAGGGGAGCTGTTTTTT.

This clone was seen a few times. The CDR3: CASSAAELALSSTDTQYF. As DNA, the CDR3 is TGTGCCAGCTCCGCCGCTGAACTAGCGCTTTCTAGCACAGATACGCAGTATTTT. The chain recombines TRBV27 with TRBJ2-3, with 7 bases fitting TRBD2. Germline V gives CDR1 MNHEY, CDR2 SMNVEV (reference sequence). V gave up 8 bases and J gave up 0 bases; unmatched junction bases: 17. CDR3 size: 18 residues.

This sequence joins TRBV11-2 and TRBJ1-3; D not certain. The CDR3 is made up of 17 amino acids. The germline CDR1 and CDR2 sequences are SGHAT and FQNNGV. Trimming removed 0 bases from V and 0 bases from J, with 12 bases in between. CDR3 amino acids: CASSLDHPVSSGNTIYF. The CDR3 DNA reads as TGTGCCAGCAGCTTAGATCACCCGGTCTCCTCTGGAAACACCATATATTTT.

The chain couples TRBV12-2 to TRBJ1-1. TRBV12-2 is listed as a pseudogene. The CDR3 runs 18 residues. CDR3 coding DNA: TGTGCAAGTCGCTTAGGTGACCGACGGACTACCTGGGACACTGAAGCTTTCTTT. This sequence encodes CASRLGDRRTTWDTEAFF.

This clone has only a few counts. V usage is TRBV13 and J usage is TRBJ2-7, with 11 bases that match TRBD2. V gave up 5 bases and J gave up 2 bases; unmatched junction bases: 2. This CDR3 spans 14 amino acids. Germline loops: CDR1 PRHDT, CDR2 FYEKMQ (reference sequence). The CDR3 is CASSVSGRAYEQYF. The DNA for the CDR3 is TGTGCCAGCAGCGTTAGCGGGAGGGCCTACGAGCAGTACTTC.

V gene TRBV7-9 combines with J gene TRBJ2-7, with 10 bases fitting TRBD2. CDR3 length: 15 amino acids. The germline V gene encodes CDR1 SEHNR and CDR2 FQNEAQ (reference sequence). Germline trimming cut 6 bases from V and 3 bases from J; bases unmatched to any gene: 8. DNA of the CDR3: TGTGCCAGCAGTTCGAATCTAGCGGGAGTCTACGAGCAGTACTTC. It codes for CASSSNLAGVYEQYF.

This clone has just a few counts. The gene calls are TRBV4-2 and TRBJ2-7, with 10 bases matching TRBD2. The V gene end was trimmed by 2 bases and the J gene end by 4 bases; junction bases not matched to a gene: 2. The length of the CDR3 is 14 residues. Germline V lookup: CDR1 LGHNA, CDR2 YNFKEQ. The chain's CDR3 is CASSQQTSGYEQYF. The CDR3 bases are TGTGCCAGCAGCCAACAGACTAGCGGGTACGAGCAGTACTTC.

In this sample, this clone turned up a few times. The chain recombines TRBV25-1 with TRBJ2-1; 7 bases map to TRBD2. Germline CDR1 reads MGHDK; CDR2 reads SYGVNS. CDR3 length equals 13 residues. Germline trimming cut 4 bases from V and 10 bases from J; bases unmatched to any gene: 7. This CDR3 is CASSGFEGGEQFF. The CDR3 nucleotides read TGTGCCAGCAGTGGGTTTGAGGGAGGGGAGCAGTTCTTC.

V gene TRBV14 combines with J gene TRBJ1-2, with 9 bases aligning to TRBD1. This CDR3 has 20 residues. The V gene end was trimmed by 1 base and the J gene end by 0 bases; junction bases not matched to a gene: 15. Per germline, CDR1 SGHDN and CDR2 FVKESK. CDR3 sequence reads: CASSQAGARDRASANYGYTF. CDR3 bases: TGTGCCAGCAGCCAAGCAGGAGCCCGGGACAGGGCTTCCGCTAACTATGGCTACACCTTC.

The chain uses TRBV18 and TRBJ2-7; unclear D gene. Germline CDR1 reads KGHSH; CDR2 reads LQKENI. Trimming stripped 3 bases from V and 6 bases from J, with 12 bases between. This CDR3 has 13 residues. The CDR3 spells CASSPTSTGEQYF. The CDR3 region has the DNA TGTGCCAGCTCACCTACAAGCACGGGCGAGCAGTACTTC.

This clone has a handful of counts. The CDR3 coding sequence is TGTGCCAGCAGCTTAACGATGAGTTTTCACGGGGAGCTGTTTTTT. This sequence encodes CASSLTMSFHGELFF. The chain is built from TRBV7-3 and TRBJ2-2; no reliable D call. Trimming took off 0 bases at V and 7 bases at J, with 12 bases between the two ends. The germline V gene encodes CDR1 SGHTA and CDR2 FQGTGA. The CDR3 is made up of 15 amino acids.

V usage is TRBV4-2 and J usage is TRBJ1-1; D is perhaps TRBD1 (5 bases). Germline CDR1 LGHNA, CDR2 YNFKEQ. CDR3 length equals 15 residues. Trimming shortened V by 2 bases and J by 8 bases, and 18 bases separated the two germline ends. The CDR3 reads CASSQPDSGLIEAFF. Here the CDR3 DNA reads TGTGCCAGCAGCCAACCAGACAGTGGGCTAATAGAAGCTTTCTTT.

The V and J genes are TRBV7-9 and TRBJ2-7; 8 nucleotides line up with TRBD2. Germline V lookup: CDR1 SEHNR, CDR2 FQNEAQ (reference sequence). The CDR3 spans 11 residues. Trimming at V came to 6 bases and at J to 7 bases, leaving 2 bases not matched to a gene. The CDR3 bases are TGTGCCAGCAGGGCGGGGGGAGAGCAGTACTTC. Translating gives CASRAGGEQYF.

CDR3 DNA: TGTGCCAGCAGCTTGAGCGGGAACGCCTACGAGCAGTACTTC. It is translated as CASSLSGNAYEQYF. V is TRBV5-6 and J is TRBJ2-7, with TRBD2 identical over 7 bases. V was pared by 1 base and J by 2 bases, with 3 bases of the junction left unmatched. Looked up from germline, CDR1 is SGHDT and CDR2 is YYEEEE. CDR3 length equals 14 residues.

The chain recombines TRBV2 with TRBJ2-7; no reliable D call. Trimming took off 5 bases at V and 2 bases at J, with 13 bases between the two ends. This CDR3 is 14 amino acids long. The germline CDR1 and CDR2 sequences are SNHLY and FYNNEI. In nucleotides, the CDR3 is TGTGCCAGCAGTCCTTTAGCTGCCGCCTACGAGCAGTACTTC. Amino acid sequence: CASSPLAAAYEQYF. Full variable domain (outside the CDR3, taken from reference TRBV2 and TRBJ2-7): EPEVTQTPSHQVTQMGQEVILRCVPISNHLYFYWYRQILGQKVEFLVSFYNNEISEKSEIFDDQFSVERPDGSNFTLKIRSTKLEDSAMYFCASSPLAAAYEQYFGPGTRLTVT.

This clone was detected only a few times. The chain has TRBV5-1 and TRBJ2-2; a possible D gene is TRBD2 (6 bases). This CDR3 is built from 15 residues. V was trimmed by 0 bases and J by 1 base, leaving 7 bases between them. Germline values: CDR1 SGHRS, CDR2 YFSETQ. Written as DNA, the CDR3 is TGCGCCAGCAGCTTGGGGGGACTGAACACCGGGGAGCTGTTTTTT. Its protein is CASSLGGLNTGELFF.

This clone was counted a few times. The chain combines TRBV5-4 with TRBJ2-7; 7 bases align to TRBD1. V shed 1 base and J 2 bases; nucleotides not matched to a gene: 0. CDR3 length: 13 amino acids. Germline values: CDR1 SGHNT, CDR2 YYREEE (reference sequence). CDR3 nucleotides: TGTGCCAGCAGCTTGCAGGGGGCCTACGAGCAGTACTTC. Amino acid sequence: CASSLQGAYEQYF. The full variable domain, rest sourced from reference TRBV5-4 and TRBJ2-7, is ETGVTQSPTHLIKTRGQQVTLRCSSQSGHNTVSWYQQALGQGPQFIFQYYREEENGRGNFPPRFSGLQFPNYSSELNVNALELDDSALYLCASSLQGAYEQYFGPGTRLTVT.

This clone appeared a few times. The V and J genes are TRBV4-3 and TRBJ1-5; D is undetermined. The V end lost 4 bases, the J end lost 0 bases, and 4 bases lay between the germline ends. CDR3 size: 13 residues. Germline-derived CDR1 and CDR2 are LGHNA and YSLEER. The CDR3 region has the DNA TGCGCCAGCAGCCTTAATAGCAATCAGCCCCAGCATTTT. It yields the protein CASSLNSNQPQHF.

This clone appeared a few times. The chain combines TRBV25-1 with TRBJ2-1, with TRBD2 matching 9 bases. This CDR3 spans 17 amino acids. V lost 3 bases, J lost 6 bases, and 12 bases stayed unmatched. Germline V lookup: CDR1 MGHDK, CDR2 SYGVNS. For the CDR3, the DNA is TGTGCCAGCAGTGATCTCAGGCGACTAGCGGAGACCAATGAGCAGTTCTTC. Its protein product is CASSDLRRLAETNEQFF.